Listed here is a single T cell receptor (beta chain). This clonotype was observed at least ten times. The antigen this receptor binds is unknown. No base quality values were provided; no much bigger clone lies one nucleotide off. The CDR3 starts with the cysteine, ends with the phenylalanine, and has 17 residues. CDR3 DNA is the only sequence kept; it has 51 bases, read in frame from the first base. The germline V end is reduced by 7 bases and the J end by 2 bases; junction bases left unmatched: 13. Sequences SGHRS (CDR1) and YFSETQ (CDR2) are obtained from the germline V gene. This entry belongs to a study of T-cell reconstitution after alpha-beta-depleted transplantation in children (dated by TCRdb to between 2015 and 2016). Study-wide context: Using TCR repertoire profiling, the study followed T-cell immune reconstitution in a quantitative way in children after TCRalphabeta/CD19-depleted allogeneic hematopoietic cell transplantation. Overall study results and their limits: Over subsequent months, a decline in hyperexpanded clone frequencies was noted, and after one year, T-cell counts and TCRbeta diversity were mostly ascribed to newly produced T cells. The apparently early recovery of alphabetaT-cell counts about two months after transplant reportedly depended on only several hundred rapidly expanded clones that came from non-depleted graft cells. The high TCRbeta diversity at day 60 in some patients was ascribed to recipient T cells and intrathymic progenitors that had survived conditioning.

In the paper's terms, the treatment or condition label means: allogeneic hematopoietic cell transplantation with graft depleted of TCRalphabeta T cells and CD19 B cells. The children who served as transplant recipients had been given grafts of TCRalphabeta/CD19-depleted allogeneic hematopoietic cells. The receptor library was made with PCR. Reads for this sample came from an Illumina HiSeq 2500. To normalize quantification of the TCRbeta repertoire, the TCR libraries were built with molecular barcoding that relied on unique molecular identifiers. TCRdb ran its own pipeline on the public reads, namely fastp trimming at Q25 and MiXCR clone calling, and kept in-frame beta chains. Rows merge per CDR3 protein into single entries with the most common DNA and genes. The sample data list about 200,000 distinct CDR3 sequences, and roughly 6.5% of these were observed just once. The ten largest clonotypes hold roughly 4.5% of the sample.

The sequencing here drew on PBMCs, taken before TCRalphabeta/CD19-depleted stem cell transplant. This receptor was identified in a girl under three years old with combined immunodeficiency, due to receive a stem cell transplant. The V and J genes are TRBV5-1 and TRBJ2-5, with 11 middle bases fitting TRBD2. CDR3 region: CASGIDGASGGQETQYF. The sequenced DNA is TGCGCCAGCGGGATAGATGGAGCTAGCGGGGGGCAAGAGACCCAGTACTTC.